This T cell receptor beta chain is from a study of T cell responses to AZD1222 COVID-19 vaccine. The protocol was immunoSEQ multiplex PCR, while the TCRdb copy is restricted to in-frame clones and leaves out a portion. The sample lists approximately 150,000 clones, about 89% occurring once. The CDR3 covers 12 residues. Trimming took off 3 bases at V and 7 bases at J, with 9 bases between the two ends. Germline V lookup: CDR1 SGHVS, CDR2 FQNEAQ. This clone appeared once. The TCR originated in an adult in good health. Sample: peripheral blood, taken on day 0 of AZD1222 vaccination. V usage is TRBV7-8 and J usage is TRBJ2-5; D might be TRBD1 (5 bases). The CDR3 DNA sequence: TGTGCCAGCAGCTTTGGGGCAAGGACCCAGTACTTC. Translation: CASSFGARTQYF.